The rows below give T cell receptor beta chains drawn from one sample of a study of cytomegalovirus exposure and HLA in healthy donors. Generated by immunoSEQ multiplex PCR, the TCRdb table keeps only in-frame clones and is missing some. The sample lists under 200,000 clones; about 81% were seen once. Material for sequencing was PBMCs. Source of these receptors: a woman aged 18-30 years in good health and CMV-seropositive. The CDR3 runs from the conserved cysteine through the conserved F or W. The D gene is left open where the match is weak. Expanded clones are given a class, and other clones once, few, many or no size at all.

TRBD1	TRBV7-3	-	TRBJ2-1	TGTGCCAGCAGCGCGGGACAGGGCCCCTACAATGAGCAGTTCTTC	CASSAGQGPYNEQFF
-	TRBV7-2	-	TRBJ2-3	TGTGCCAGCAGCCCGTTGGCGGACACAGATACGCAGTATTTT	CASSPLADTDTQYF
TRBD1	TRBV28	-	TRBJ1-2	TGTGCCAGCAGGCCACTCTCGACAGGGGCCTATGGCTACACCTTC	CASRPLSTGAYGYTF
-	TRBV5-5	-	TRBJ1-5	TGTGCCAGCAGCCTAACAGGAGTCATGAATCAGCCCCAGCATTTT	CASSLTGVMNQPQHF
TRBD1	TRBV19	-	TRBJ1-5	TGTGCCAGTAGTCGACAGGGGAATAGGAATCAGCCCCAGCATTTT	CASSRQGNRNQPQHF
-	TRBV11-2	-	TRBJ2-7	TGTGCCAGCAGGGATCTCGGGTCACCCTACGAGCAGTACTTC	CASRDLGSPYEQYF
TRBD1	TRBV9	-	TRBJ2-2	TGTGCCAGCAGCGCGGGACAGGGCGTTTTACGGGGGGCCGGGGAGCTGTTTTTT	CASSAGQGVLRGAGELFF
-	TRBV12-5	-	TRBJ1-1	TGTGCTAGTGCCATGGGGGGATTTCGGGCTGAAGCTTTCTTT	CASAMGGFRAEAFF
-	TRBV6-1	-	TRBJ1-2	TGTGCCAGCAGTGACAGGGCGAAGGCTAACTATGGCTACACCTTC	CASSDRAKANYGYTF
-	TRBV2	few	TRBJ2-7	TGTGCCAGCAACGCAGGGCGGAGCTCCTACGAGCAGTACTTC	CASNAGRSSYEQYF
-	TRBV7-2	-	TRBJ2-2	TGTGCCAGCAGCGCACGACGAGGCGGAAACACCGGGGAGCTGTTTTTT	CASSARRGGNTGELFF
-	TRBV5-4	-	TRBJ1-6	TGTGCCAGCAGCTTGAGACCAGGGGCCTCCTATAATTCACCCCTCCACTTT	CASSLRPGASYNSPLHF
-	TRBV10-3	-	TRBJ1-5	TGTGCCATCAGTGAGTCGAATTCGGGGGTCAGGAGCAATCAGCCCCAGCATTTT	CAISESNSGVRSNQPQHF
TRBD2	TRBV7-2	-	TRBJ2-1	TGTGCCAGCAGCTTAGTGTGGAGGACTAGCGGATACAATGAGCAGTTCTTC	CASSLVWRTSGYNEQFF
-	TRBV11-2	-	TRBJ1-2	TGTGCCAGCAGCTACAGGAACTATGGCTACACCTTC	CASSYRNYGYTF
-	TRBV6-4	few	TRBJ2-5	TGTGCCAGCAGTGACTCGAAGCGCCCCCAAGAGACCCAGTACTTC	CASSDSKRPQETQYF
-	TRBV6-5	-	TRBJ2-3	TGTGCCAGCAGTTACCATCGTTTGGGGAGTACGCAGTATTTT	CASSYHRLGSTQYF
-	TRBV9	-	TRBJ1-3	TGTGCCAGCAGCGTAGCCGCCAGGGCCCTTGGAAACACCATATATTTT	CASSVAARALGNTIYF
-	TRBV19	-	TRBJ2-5	TGTGCCAGTAGTAGGGCCTGGTCGGAGACCCAGTACTTC	CASSRAWSETQYF
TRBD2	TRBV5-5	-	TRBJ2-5	TGTGCCAGCAGCCCGACGGGGGGAGGAGAGACCCAGTACTTC	CASSPTGGGETQYF
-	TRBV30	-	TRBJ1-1	TGTGCCTGGAGCCCGGGGGAGGTGGGAACTGAAGCTTTCTTT	CAWSPGEVGTEAFF
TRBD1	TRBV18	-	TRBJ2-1	TGTGCCAGCTTAACCGGGACAGGGGTGTACAATGAGCAGTTCTTC	CASLTGTGVYNEQFF
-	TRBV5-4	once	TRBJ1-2	TGTGCCAGCAGCTTGACGAGGACAAGCTATGTCTACACCTTC	CASSLTRTSYVYTF
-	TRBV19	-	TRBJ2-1	TGTGCCAGTAGTATGTTGACAGGCCCACTCGATGAGCAGTTCTTC	CASSMLTGPLDEQFF
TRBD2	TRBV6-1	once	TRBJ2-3	TGTGCCGGAGCGGGGGGGCACACAGATACGCAGTATTTT	CAGAGGHTDTQYF
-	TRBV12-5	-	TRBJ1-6	TGTGCTAGTGGGGAGGCAGGAAGCTCCTATAATTCACCCCTCCACTTT	CASGEAGSSYNSPLHF
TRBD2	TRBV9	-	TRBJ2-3	TGTGCCAGCAGCGTAGTCAGCGGGGGGACCCCAGATACGCAGTATTTT	CASSVVSGGTPDTQYF
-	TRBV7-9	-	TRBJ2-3	TGTGCCAGCAGTCCTAACAGGGAAGATACGCAGTATTTT	CASSPNREDTQYF
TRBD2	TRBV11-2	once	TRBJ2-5	TGTGCCAGCAGCTTAGTAGCGGGGGGGCCTGGGGAGACCCAGTACTTC	CASSLVAGGPGETQYF
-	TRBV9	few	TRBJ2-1	TGTGCCAGCAAGCCGGTAAATACCTACAATGAGCAGTTCTTC	CASKPVNTYNEQFF
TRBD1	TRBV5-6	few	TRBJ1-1	TGTGCCAGCAATCTGAGGGGGCGCAAGACTGAAGCTTTCTTT	CASNLRGRKTEAFF
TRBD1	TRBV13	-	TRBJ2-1	TGTGCCAGCAGCTTAAGAGGACAGGGGGCCGGGAATGAGCAGTTCTTC	CASSLRGQGAGNEQFF
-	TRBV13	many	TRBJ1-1	TGTGCCAGCAGCGCCGCCGGGTCCGGGAACACTGAAGCTTTCTTT	CASSAAGSGNTEAFF
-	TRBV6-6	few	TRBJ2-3	TGTGCCAGCAGTCTCGACCGACTGGATACGCAGTATTTT	CASSLDRLDTQYF
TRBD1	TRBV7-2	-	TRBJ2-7	TGTGCCAGCAGCTTAGCCGGGACAGGGGGCTACGAGCAGTACTTC	CASSLAGTGGYEQYF
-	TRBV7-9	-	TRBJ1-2	TGTTCCAGCTCCAACCATGAGGATGGCTACACCTTC	CSSSNHEDGYTF
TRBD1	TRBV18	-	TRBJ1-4	TGTGCCAGCTCACCAAGGACAGACAGGGGCAATGAAAAACTGTTTTTT	CASSPRTDRGNEKLFF
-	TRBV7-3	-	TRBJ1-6	TGTGCCAGCAGCTCGGAGCTTAGGTCACCCCTCCACTTT	CASSSELRSPLHF
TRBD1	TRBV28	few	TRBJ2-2	TGTGCCAGCACCCCTCACAGGGGTAATACCGGGGAGCTGTTTTTT	CASTPHRGNTGELFF
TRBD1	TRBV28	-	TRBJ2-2	TGTGCCAGCAGTCCTCTCGGGTGGACAGGGCCTTCCACCGGGGAGCTGTTTTTT	CASSPLGWTGPSTGELFF
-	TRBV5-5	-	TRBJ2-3	TGTGCCAGCAGCTGGAGTGATACGCAGTATTTT	CASSWSDTQYF
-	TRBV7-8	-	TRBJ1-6	TGTGCCAGCAGCTCTAGCTCCTATAATTCACCCCTCCACTTT	CASSSSSYNSPLHF
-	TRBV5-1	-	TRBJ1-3	TGCGCCAGCAGCTTGGCCACGGGTTCTGGAAACACCATATATTTT	CASSLATGSGNTIYF
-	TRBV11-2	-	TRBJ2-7	TGTGCCAGCAGCGTTAGCCGGGTAGGCTCCTACGAGCAGTACTTC	CASSVSRVGSYEQYF